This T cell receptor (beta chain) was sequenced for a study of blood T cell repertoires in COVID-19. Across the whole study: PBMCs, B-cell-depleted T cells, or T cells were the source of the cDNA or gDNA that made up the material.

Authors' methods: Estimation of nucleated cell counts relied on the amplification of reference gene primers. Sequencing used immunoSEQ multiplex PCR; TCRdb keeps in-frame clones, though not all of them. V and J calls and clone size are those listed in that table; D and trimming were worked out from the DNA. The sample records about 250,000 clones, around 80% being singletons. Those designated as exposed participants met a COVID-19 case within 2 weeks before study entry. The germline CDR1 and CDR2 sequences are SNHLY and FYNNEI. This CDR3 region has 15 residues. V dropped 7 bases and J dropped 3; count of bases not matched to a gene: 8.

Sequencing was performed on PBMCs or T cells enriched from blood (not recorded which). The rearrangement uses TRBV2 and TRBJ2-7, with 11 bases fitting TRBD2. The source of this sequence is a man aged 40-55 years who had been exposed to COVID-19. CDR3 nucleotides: TGTGCCAGCACCCTCCGAGGGACTAGCGGCTACGAGCAGTACTTC. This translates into CASTLRGTSGYEQYF.